Given below is one T cell receptor (beta chain) in context. Antigen specificity is unknown. Possible read error: a much larger clone is one base away. The data originate from a study of T-cell memory formation after mild COVID-19. At the level of the study: TCR clusters were largely donor specific. Study-wide points: Contracting CD4+ clones lay largely in CM and EM, with CD8+ ones residing in EMRA. Whereas later expanders leaned CD4+, clones contracting day 15 to 85 showed a balanced CD4/CD8 makeup.

MiXCR, run by TCRdb on the 5' RACE reads, gives a single entry per CDR3 protein. The table records 180,000 or so distinct CDR3 sequences, approximately 10% of them present only once. This CDR3 comprises 12 residues. From germline, CDR1 is MNHEY and CDR2 SVGEGT. The source material was PBMCs or a T cell subset sorted from them (not recorded which). The receptor was isolated from a young man who had mild COVID-19 (a few samples of this study predate the infection). Cell type and time point are not known. The V call is TRBV6-2 or TRBV6-3, the J call TRBJ1-1; D gene ambiguous. The CDR3 coding sequence is TGTGCCAGCACCAACGGGATCACTGAAGCTTTATTT. It is translated as CASTNGITEALF.